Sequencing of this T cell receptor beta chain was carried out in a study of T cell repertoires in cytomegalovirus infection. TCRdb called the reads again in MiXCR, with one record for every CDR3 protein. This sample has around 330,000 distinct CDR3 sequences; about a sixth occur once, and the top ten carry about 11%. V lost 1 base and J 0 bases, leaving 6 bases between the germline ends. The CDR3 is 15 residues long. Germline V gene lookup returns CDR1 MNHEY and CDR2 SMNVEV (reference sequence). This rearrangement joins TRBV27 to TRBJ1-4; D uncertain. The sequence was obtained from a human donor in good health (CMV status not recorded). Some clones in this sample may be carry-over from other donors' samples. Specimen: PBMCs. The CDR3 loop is CASSLLGATNEKLFF. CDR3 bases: TGTGCCAGCAGTTTATTGGGTGCAACTAATGAAAAACTGTTTTTT.